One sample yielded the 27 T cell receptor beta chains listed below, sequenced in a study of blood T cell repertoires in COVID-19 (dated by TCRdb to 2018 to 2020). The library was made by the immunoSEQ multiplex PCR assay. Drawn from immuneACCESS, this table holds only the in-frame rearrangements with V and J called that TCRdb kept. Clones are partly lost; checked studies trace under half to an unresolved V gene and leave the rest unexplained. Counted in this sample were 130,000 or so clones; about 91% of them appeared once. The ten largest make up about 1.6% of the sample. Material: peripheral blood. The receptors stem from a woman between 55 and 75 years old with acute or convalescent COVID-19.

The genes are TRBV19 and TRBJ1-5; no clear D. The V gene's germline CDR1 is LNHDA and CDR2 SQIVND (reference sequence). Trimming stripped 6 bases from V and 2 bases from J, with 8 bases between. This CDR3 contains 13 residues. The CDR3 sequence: CASRGEGNQPQHF. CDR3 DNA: TGTGCCAGTAGGGGAGAGGGCAATCAGCCCCAGCATTTT.

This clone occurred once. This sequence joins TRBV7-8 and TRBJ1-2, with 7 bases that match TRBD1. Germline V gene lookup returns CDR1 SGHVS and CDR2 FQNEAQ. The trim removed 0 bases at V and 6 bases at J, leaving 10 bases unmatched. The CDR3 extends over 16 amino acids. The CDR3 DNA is TGTGCCAGCAGCTTAGCGCGTGTAAGGGGGCGTGATGGCTACACCTTC. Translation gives CASSLARVRGRDGYTF. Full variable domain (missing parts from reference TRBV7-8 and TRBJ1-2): GAGVSQSPRYKVAKRGQDVALRCDPISGHVSLFWYQQALGQGPEFLTYFQNEAQLDKSGLPSDRFFAERPEGSVSTLKIQRTQQEDSAVYLCASSLARVRGRDGYTFGSGTRLTVV.

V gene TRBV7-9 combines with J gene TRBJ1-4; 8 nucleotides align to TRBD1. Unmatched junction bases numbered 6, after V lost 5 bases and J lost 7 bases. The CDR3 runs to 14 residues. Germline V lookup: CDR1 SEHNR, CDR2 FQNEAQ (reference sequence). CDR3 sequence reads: CASSHTGGVEKLFF. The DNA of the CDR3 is TGTGCCAGCAGCCATACAGGGGGAGTTGAAAAACTGTTTTTT.

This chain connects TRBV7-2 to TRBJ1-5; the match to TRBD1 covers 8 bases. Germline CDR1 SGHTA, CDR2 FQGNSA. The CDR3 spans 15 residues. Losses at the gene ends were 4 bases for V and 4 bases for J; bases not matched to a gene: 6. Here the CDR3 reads CASSSQGGLNQPQHF. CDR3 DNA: TGTGCCAGCAGCTCACAGGGGGGTTTGAATCAGCCCCAGCATTTT.

In nucleotides, the CDR3 is TGCGCCAGCAGCCCGGACAGGGTCGGGGGTCAGCCCCAGCATTTT. It encodes CASSPDRVGGQPQHF. V is TRBV4-3 and J is TRBJ1-5; TRBD1 matches at 8 bases. This CDR3 is built from 15 residues. The V gene end was trimmed by 4 bases and the J gene end by 6 bases; junction bases not matched to a gene: 8. CDR1 is LGHNA and CDR2 is YSLEER in the germline V gene.

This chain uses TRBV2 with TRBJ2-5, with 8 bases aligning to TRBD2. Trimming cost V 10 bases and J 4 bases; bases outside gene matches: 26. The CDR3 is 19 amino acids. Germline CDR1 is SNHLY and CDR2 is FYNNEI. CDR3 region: CATTRARRGIGGARETQYF. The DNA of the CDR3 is TGTGCCACCACGAGGGCCCGCAGGGGAATCGGGGGGGCCCGAGAGACCCAGTACTTC.

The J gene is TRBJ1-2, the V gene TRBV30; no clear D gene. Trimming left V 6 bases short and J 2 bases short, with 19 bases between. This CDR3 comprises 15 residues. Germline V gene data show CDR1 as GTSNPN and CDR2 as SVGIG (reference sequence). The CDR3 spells CACGVLPRGNYGYTF. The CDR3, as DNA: TGTGCCTGCGGGGTCCTACCACGTGGAAACTATGGCTACACCTTC.

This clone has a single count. CDR3 sequence reads: CASYEAMNTEAFF. CDR3 nucleotides: TGTGCCAGCTACGAGGCCATGAACACTGAAGCTTTCTTT. This chain joins TRBV19 and TRBJ1-1; D remains ambiguous. Trimming took off 9 bases at V and 0 bases at J, with 11 bases between the two ends. The V gene's germline CDR1 is LNHDA and CDR2 SQIVND (reference sequence). CDR3 size: 13 residues.

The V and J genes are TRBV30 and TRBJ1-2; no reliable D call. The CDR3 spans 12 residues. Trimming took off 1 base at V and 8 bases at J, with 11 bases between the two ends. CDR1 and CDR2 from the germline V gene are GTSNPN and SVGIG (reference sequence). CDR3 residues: CAWSGAPVGYTF. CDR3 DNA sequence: TGTGCCTGGAGTGGGGCCCCAGTCGGCTACACCTTC.

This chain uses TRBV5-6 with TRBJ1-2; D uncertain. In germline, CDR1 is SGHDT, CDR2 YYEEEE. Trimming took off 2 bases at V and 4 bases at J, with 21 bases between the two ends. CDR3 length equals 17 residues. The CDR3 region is CASSFSARVRRPYGYTF. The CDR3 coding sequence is TGTGCCAGCAGCTTTAGTGCACGGGTCAGAAGGCCCTATGGCTACACCTTC. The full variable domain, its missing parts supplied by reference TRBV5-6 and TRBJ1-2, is DAGVTQSPTHLIKTRGQQVTLRCSPKSGHDTVSWYQQALGQGPQFIFQYYEEEERQRGNFPDRFSGHQFPNYSSELNVNALLLGDSALYLCASSFSARVRRPYGYTFGSGTRLTVV.

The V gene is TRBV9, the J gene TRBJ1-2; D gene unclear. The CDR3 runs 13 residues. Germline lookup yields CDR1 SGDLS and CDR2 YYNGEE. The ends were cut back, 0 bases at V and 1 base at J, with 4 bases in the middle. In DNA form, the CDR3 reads TGTGCCAGCAGCGTAGCAGTTAACTATGGCTACACCTTC. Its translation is CASSVAVNYGYTF.

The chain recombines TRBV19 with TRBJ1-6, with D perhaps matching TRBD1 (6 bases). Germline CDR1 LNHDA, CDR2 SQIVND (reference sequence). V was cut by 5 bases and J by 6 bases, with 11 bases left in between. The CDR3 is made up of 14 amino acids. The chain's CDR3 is CASSLQGSNSPLHF. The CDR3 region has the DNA TGTGCCAGTAGTCTTCAGGGGAGTAATTCACCCCTCCACTTT.

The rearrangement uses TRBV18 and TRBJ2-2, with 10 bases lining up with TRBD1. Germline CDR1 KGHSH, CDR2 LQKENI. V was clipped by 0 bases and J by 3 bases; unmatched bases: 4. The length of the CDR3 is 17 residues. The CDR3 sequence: CASSPPSTGGHTGELFF. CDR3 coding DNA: TGTGCCAGCTCACCACCATCGACAGGGGGCCACACCGGGGAGCTGTTTTTT. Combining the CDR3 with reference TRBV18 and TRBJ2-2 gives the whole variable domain NAGVMQNPRHLVRRRGQEARLRCSPMKGHSHVYWYRQLPEEGLKFMVYLQKENIIDESGMPKERFSAEFPKEGPSILRIQQVVRGDSAAYFCASSPPSTGGHTGELFFGEGSRLTVL.

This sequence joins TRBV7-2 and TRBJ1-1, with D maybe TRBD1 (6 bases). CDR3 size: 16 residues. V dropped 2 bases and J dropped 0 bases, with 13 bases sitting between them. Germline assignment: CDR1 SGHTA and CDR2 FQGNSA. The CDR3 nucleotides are TGTGCCAGCAGCTTAACGACGACAGGAGTGAACACTGAAGCTTTCTTT. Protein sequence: CASSLTTTGVNTEAFF.

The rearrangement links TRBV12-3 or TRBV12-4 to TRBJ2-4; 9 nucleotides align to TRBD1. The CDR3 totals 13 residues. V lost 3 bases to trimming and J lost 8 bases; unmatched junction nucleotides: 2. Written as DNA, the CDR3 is TGTGCCAGCAGTTTTCGGACAGGGGACATTCAGTACTTC. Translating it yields CASSFRTGDIQYF.

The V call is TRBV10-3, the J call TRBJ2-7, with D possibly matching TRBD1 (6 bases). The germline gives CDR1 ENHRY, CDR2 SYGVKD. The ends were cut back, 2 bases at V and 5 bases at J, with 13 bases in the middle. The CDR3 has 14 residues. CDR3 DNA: TGTGCCATCAGTGAGCAACAGGGCCTCCACGAGCAGTACTTC. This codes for CAISEQQGLHEQYF.

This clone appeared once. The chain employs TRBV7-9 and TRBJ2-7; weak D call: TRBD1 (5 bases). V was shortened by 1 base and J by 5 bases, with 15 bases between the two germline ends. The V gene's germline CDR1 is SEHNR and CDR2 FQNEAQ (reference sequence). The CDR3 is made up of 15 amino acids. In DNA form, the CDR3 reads TGTGCCAGCAGCTTAGAAGGTAAGGGGTTCCACGAGCAGTACTTC. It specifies CASSLEGKGFHEQYF.

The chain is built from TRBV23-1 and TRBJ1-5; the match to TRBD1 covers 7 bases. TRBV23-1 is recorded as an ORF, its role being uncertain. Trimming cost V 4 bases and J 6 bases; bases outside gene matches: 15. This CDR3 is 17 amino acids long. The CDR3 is CASSRAGSTGLGQPQHF. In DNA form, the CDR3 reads TGCGCCAGCAGTCGGGCGGGATCGACAGGGCTGGGTCAGCCCCAGCATTTT.

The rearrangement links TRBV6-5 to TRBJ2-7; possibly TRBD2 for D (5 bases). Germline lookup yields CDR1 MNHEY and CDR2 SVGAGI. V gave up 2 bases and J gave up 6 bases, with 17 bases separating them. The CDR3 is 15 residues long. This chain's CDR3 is CASSYQTGSFGEQYF. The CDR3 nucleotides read TGTGCCAGCAGTTACCAAACGGGGTCTTTCGGCGAGCAGTACTTC.

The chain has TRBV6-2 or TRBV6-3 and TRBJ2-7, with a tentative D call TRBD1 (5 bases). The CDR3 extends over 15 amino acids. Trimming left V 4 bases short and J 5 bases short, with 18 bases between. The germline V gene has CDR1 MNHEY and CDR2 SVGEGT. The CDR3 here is CASSLVGRAPNEQYF. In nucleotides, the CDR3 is TGTGCCAGCAGTTTGGTGGGCAGGGCGCCCAACGAGCAGTACTTC.

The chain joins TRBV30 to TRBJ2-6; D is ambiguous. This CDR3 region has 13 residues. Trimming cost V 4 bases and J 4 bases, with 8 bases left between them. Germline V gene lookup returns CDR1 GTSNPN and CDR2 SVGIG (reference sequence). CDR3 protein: CAWTTSGANVLTF. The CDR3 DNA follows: TGTGCCTGGACTACCTCGGGGGCCAACGTCCTGACTTTC.

The CDR3 bases are TGTGCCAGCAGTCTCGCCGGGGGATCCTCCTACGAGCAGTACTTC. Protein product: CASSLAGGSSYEQYF. This chain links TRBV6-5 with TRBJ2-7, with D perhaps matching TRBD2 (6 bases). Germline lookup yields CDR1 MNHEY and CDR2 SVGAGI. The V end was cut by 5 bases, the J end by 0 bases, with 14 bases between. The CDR3 is 15 amino acids.

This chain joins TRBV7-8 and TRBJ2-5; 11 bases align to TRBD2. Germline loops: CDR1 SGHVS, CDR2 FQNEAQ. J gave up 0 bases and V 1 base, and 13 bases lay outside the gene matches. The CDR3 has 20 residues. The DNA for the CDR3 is TGTGCCAGCAGCTTAGATCCGAGGCTGACTAGCGGGGCGTACCAAGAGACCCAGTACTTC. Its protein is CASSLDPRLTSGAYQETQYF.

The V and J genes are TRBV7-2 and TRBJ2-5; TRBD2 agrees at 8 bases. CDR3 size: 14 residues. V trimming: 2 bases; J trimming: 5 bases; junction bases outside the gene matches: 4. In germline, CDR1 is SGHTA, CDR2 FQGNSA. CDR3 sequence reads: CASSLLGGGETQYF. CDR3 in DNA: TGTGCCAGCAGCTTATTGGGCGGGGGGGAGACCCAGTACTTC.

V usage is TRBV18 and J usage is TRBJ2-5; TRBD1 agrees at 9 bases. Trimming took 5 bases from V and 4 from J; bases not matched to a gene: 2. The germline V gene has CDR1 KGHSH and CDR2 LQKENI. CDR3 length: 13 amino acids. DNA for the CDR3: TGTGCCAGCTCAGAGACAGGGGGAGAGACCCAGTACTTC. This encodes CASSETGGETQYF.

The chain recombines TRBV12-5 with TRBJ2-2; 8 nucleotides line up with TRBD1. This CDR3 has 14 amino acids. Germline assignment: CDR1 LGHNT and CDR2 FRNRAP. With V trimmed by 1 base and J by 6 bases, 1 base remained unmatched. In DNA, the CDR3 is TGTGCTAGTGGTTTGGGGGACAGGCCCGGGGAGCTGTTTTTT. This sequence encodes CASGLGDRPGELFF.

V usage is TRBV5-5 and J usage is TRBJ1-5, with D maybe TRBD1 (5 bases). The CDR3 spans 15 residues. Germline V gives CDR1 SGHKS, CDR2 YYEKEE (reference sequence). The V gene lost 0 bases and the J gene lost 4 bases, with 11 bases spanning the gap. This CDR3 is CASSLESRGNQPQHF. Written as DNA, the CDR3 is TGTGCCAGCAGCTTGGAATCACGGGGGAATCAGCCCCAGCATTTT. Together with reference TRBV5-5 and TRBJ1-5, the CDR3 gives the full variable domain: DAGVTQSPTHLIKTRGQQVTLRCSPISGHKSVSWYQQVLGQGPQFIFQYYEKEERGRGNFPDRFSARQFPNYSSELNVNALLLGDSALYLCASSLESRGNQPQHFGDGTRLSIL.